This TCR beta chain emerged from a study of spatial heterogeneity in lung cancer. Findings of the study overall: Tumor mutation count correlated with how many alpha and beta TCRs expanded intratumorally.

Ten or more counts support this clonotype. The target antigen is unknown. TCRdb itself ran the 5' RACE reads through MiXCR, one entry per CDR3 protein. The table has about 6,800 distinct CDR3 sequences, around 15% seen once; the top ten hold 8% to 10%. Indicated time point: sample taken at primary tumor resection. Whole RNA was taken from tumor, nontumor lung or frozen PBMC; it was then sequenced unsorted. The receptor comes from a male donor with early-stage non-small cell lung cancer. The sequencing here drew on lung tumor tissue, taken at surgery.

CDR3 nucleotide sequence: TGTGCCAGCTCGCCAATAGACTACTTGAACACCGGGGAGCTGTTTTTT. Amino acid sequence: CASSPIDYLNTGELFF. The chain recombines TRBV18 with TRBJ2-2; D may be TRBD2 (5 bases). Looked up from germline, CDR1 is KGHSH and CDR2 is LQKENI. The CDR3 is 16 amino acids. V was clipped by 6 bases and J by 1 base, with 15 bases between them.